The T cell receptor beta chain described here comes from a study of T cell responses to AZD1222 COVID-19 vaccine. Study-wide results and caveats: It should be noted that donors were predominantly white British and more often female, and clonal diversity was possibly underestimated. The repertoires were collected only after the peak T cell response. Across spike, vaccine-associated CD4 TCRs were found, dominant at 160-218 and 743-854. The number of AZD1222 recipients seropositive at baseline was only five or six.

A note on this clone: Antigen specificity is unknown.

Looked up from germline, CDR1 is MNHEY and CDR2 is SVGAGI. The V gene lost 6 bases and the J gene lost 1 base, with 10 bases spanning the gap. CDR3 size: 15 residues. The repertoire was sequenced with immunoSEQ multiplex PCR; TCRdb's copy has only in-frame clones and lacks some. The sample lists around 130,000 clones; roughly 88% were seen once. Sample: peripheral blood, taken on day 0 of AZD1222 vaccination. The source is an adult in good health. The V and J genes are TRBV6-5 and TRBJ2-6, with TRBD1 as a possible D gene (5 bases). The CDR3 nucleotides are TGTGCCAGCAGCCCCAGACAGTCTGGGGCCAACGTCCTGACTTTC. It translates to CASSPRQSGANVLTF.